A single TCR beta chain is shown here with its context. No antigen is known for it. This sample was taken from a study of cytomegalovirus exposure and HLA in healthy donors. General study points: Some highly shared sequence variants likely arose as a pipeline artifact.

This CDR3 spans 15 amino acids. The germline V gene has CDR1 SGHRS and CDR2 YFSETQ. Trimming removed 0 bases at V and 4 bases at J, with 13 bases between. The donors were healthy bone marrow donors. PCR amplification relied on 60 Vbeta primers (plus 13 Jbeta primers). The protocol was immunoSEQ multiplex PCR, while the TCRdb copy is restricted to in-frame clones and leaves out a portion. The top ten clones hold about 1.3% of a sample with about 160,000 clones, over 75% of them seen once. The sequenced sample was PBMCs. The sequence derives from a woman in her twenties or thirties in good health and CMV-seronegative. The chain employs TRBV5-1 and TRBJ1-2; D remains ambiguous. In DNA, the CDR3 is TGCGCCAGCAGCTTGGAGACCCCGGGGATCTATGGCTACACCTTC. Residues: CASSLETPGIYGYTF.